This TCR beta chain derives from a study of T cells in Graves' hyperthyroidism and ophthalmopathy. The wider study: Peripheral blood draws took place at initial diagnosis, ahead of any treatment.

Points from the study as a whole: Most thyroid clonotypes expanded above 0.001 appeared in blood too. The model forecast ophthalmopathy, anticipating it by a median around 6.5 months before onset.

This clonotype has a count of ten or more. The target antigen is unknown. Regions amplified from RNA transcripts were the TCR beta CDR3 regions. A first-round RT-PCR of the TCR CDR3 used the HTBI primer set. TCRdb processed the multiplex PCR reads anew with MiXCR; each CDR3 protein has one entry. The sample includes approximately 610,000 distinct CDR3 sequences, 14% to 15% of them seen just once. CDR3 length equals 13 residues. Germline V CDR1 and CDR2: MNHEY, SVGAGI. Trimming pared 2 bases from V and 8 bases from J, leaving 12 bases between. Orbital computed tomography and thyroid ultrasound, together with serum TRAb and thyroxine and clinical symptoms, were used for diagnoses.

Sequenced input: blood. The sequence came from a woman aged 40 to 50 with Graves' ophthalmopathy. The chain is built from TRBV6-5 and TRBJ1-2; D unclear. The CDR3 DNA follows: TGTGCCAGCAGTTACGGGAATAGGGAGGGCTACACCTTC. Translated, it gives CASSYGNREGYTF.